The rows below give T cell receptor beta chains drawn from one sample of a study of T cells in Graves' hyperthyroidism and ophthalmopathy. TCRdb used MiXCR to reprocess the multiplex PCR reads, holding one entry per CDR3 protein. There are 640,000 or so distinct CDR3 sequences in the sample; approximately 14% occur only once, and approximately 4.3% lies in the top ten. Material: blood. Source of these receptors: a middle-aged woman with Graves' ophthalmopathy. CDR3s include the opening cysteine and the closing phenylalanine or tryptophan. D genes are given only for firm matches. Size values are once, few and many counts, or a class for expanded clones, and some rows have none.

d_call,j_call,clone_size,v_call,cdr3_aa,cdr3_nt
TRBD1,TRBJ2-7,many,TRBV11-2,CASSLVPTGFDEQYF,TGTGCCAGCAGCTTAGTCCCGACAGGGTTCGACGAGCAGTACTTC
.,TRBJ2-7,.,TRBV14,CASSQEFGTYDYGLPYEQYF,TGTGCCAGCAGCCAAGAATTCGGGACATACGACTACGGGCTTCCCTACGAGCAGTACTTC
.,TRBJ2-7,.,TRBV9,CASSEGAANSYEQYF,TGTGCCAGCAGCGAAGGAGCTGCAAACTCCTACGAGCAGTACTTC
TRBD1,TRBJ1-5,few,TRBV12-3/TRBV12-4,CASSRQGGDQPQHF,TGTGCCAGCAGTCGACAGGGAGGGGATCAGCCCCAGCATTTT
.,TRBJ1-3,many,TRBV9,CASSVTSNSGNTIYF,TGTGCCAGCAGCGTTACTAGTAACTCTGGAAACACCATATATTTT
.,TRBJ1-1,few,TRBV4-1,CASSQERQRNTEAFF,TGCGCCAGCAGCCAAGAGAGACAAAGGAACACTGAAGCTTTCTTT
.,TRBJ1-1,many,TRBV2,CASSEGQYTEAFF,TGTGCCAGCAGTGAAGGACAGTACACTGAAGCTTTCTTT
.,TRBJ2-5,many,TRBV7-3,CAFGREQTQYF,TGTGCGTTCGGTCGGGAACAGACCCAGTACTTC
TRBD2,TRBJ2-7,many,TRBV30,CAWSVGLAGDEQYF,TGTGCCTGGAGTGTAGGGCTAGCGGGAGACGAGCAGTACTTC
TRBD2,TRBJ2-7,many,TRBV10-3,CAISEAGSAYEQYF,TGTGCCATCAGTGAAGCGGGATCCGCCTACGAGCAGTACTTC
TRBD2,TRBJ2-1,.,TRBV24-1,CATSVTTSGDEQFF,TGTGCCACCAGTGTCACGACTAGCGGCGATGAGCAGTTCTTC
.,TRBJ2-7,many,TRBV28,CASSLTSGYSLEQYF,TGTGCCAGCAGTTTAACGTCGGGTTATTCCCTCGAGCAGTACTTC
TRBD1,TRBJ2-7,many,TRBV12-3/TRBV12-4,CASLSGTGAHEQYF,TGTGCCAGCCTGTCCGGGACAGGGGCCCACGAGCAGTACTTC
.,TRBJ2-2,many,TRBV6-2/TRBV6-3,CASSYSRPANTGELFF,TGTGCCAGCAGTTACTCGAGGCCTGCGAACACCGGGGAGCTGTTTTTT
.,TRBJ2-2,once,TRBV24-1,CATSDPTPNTGELFF,TGTGCCACCAGTGACCCCACCCCCAACACCGGGGAGCTGTTTTTT
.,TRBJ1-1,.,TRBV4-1,CASSQNQGAEAFF,TGCGCCAGCAGCCAAAACCAAGGAGCTGAAGCTTTCTTT
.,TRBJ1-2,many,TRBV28,CASSTGWFLGYTF,TGTGCCAGCAGTACCGGATGGTTTCTGGGCTACACCTTC
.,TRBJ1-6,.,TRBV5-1,CASSIRQVSNSPLHF,TGCGCCAGCAGCATCCGACAGGTGTCTAATTCACCCCTCCACTTT
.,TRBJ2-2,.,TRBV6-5,CASSSQGRDTGELFF,TGTGCCAGCAGTTCCCAGGGACGGGACACCGGGGAGCTGTTTTTT
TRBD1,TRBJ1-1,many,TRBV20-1,CSANPGTVINTEAFF,TGCAGTGCGAACCCCGGGACAGTTATTAACACTGAAGCTTTCTTT
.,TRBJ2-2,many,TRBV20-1,CSASMTGDTGELFF,TGCAGTGCCTCCATGACGGGAGACACCGGGGAGCTGTTTTTT
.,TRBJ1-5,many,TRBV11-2,CASSSRPGDGNQPQHF,TGTGCCAGCAGCTCCCGACCAGGGGACGGGAATCAGCCCCAGCATTTT
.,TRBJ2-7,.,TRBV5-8,CASSLVVSPYEQYF,TGTGCCAGCAGCTTGGTGGTGAGTCCCTACGAGCAGTACTTC